The text below deals with one T cell receptor beta chain. Sequenced by immunoSEQ multiplex PCR; TCRdb stores in-frame clones only, minus some. The sample has some 44,000 clones, about 95% seen once. This sample is drawn from a study of graft-versus-host responses after intestinal transplantation. V gave up 4 bases and J gave up 1 base, with 16 bases separating them. This CDR3 region has 15 residues. Germline V gives CDR1 GTSNPN, CDR2 SVGIG (reference sequence). This receptor was taken from a human patient who received an intestinal transplant, so some T cells may come from the graft donor. The chain recombines TRBV30 with TRBJ1-2; D is perhaps TRBD1 (6 bases). The sample consisted of PBMCs, taken roughly 51 weeks after intestinal transplant. In DNA, the CDR3 is TGTGCCTGGACGTGGGGTGAGGGGGATAACTATGGCTACACCTTC. As protein: CAWTWGEGDNYGYTF. The whole variable domain, filled in from reference TRBV30 and TRBJ1-2, reads SQTIHQWPATLVQPVGSPLSLECTVEGTSNPNLYWYRQAAGRGLQLLFYSVGIGQISSEVPQNLSASRPQDRQFILSSKKLLLSDSGFYLCAWTWGEGDNYGYTFGSGTRLTVV.